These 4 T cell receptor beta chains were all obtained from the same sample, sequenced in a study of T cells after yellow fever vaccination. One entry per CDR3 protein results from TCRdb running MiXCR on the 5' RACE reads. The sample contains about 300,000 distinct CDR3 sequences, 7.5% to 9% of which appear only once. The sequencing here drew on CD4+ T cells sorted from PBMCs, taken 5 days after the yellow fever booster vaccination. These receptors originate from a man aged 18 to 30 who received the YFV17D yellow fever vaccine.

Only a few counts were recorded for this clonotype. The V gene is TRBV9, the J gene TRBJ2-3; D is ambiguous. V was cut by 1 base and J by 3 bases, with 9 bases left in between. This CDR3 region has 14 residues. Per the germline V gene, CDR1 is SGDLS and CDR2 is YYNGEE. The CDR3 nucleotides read TGTGCCAGCAGCGTACATGCTAGAACAGATACGCAGTATTTT. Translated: CASSVHARTDTQYF.

CDR3 DNA: TGTGCCAGCAGCCAAGGCTTGCAAGTGCAAGAGACCCAGTACTTC. Residues: CASSQGLQVQETQYF. The V call is TRBV4-2, the J call TRBJ2-5; no reliable D call. Germline loops: CDR1 LGHNA, CDR2 YNFKEQ. Trimming took off 1 base at V and 2 bases at J, with 11 bases between the two ends. CDR3 length: 15 residues.

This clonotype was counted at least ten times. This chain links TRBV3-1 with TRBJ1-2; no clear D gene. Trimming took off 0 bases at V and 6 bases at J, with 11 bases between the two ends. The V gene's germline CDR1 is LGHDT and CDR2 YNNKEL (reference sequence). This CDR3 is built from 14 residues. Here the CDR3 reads CASSQDLNGDGYTF. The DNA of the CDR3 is TGTGCCAGCAGCCAAGACCTCAACGGAGATGGCTACACCTTC.

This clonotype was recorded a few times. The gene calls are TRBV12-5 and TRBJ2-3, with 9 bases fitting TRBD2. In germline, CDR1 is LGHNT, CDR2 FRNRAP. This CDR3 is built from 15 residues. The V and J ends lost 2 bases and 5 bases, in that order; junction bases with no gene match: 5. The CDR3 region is CASGLLLAGQDTQYF. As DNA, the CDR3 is TGTGCTAGTGGTTTGCTCCTAGCGGGGCAAGATACGCAGTATTTT.